This T cell receptor (beta chain) was sequenced during a study of blood T cell repertoires in COVID-19. Across the study: COVID-19 samples collected from the United States, Italy and Spain covered acute and convalescent phases. In each case, the material was cDNA or gDNA derived from T cells, B-cell-depleted T cells, or PBMCs.

The V segment lost 5 bases and the J segment 2 bases; nucleotides outside the gene matches: 5. CDR3 length equals 14 residues. CDR1 LNHDA and CDR2 SQIVND come from the germline V gene (reference sequence). Generated by immunoSEQ multiplex PCR, the TCRdb table keeps only in-frame clones and is missing some. The table has more than 150,000 clones, around 86% seen once. A single count supports this clone. V usage is TRBV19 and J usage is TRBJ2-7; 8 bases fit TRBD2. The source material was peripheral blood. This receptor was taken from a man aged 55 to 70 with COVID-19, enrolled during active disease. The CDR3 DNA follows: TGTGCCAGTAGTGTTAGCGGGACTACCTACGAGCAGTACTTC. Protein product: CASSVSGTTYEQYF.